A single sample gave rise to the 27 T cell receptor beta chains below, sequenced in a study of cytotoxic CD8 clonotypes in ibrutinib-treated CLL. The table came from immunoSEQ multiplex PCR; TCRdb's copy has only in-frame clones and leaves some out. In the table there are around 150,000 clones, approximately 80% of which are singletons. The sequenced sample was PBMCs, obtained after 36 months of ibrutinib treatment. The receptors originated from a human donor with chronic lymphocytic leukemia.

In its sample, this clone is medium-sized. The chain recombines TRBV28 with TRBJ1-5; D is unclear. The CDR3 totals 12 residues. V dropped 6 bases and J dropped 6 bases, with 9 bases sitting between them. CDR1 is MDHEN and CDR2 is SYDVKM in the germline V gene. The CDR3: CASRAVTQPQHF. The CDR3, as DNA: TGTGCCAGCAGGGCAGTCACTCAGCCCCAGCATTTT.

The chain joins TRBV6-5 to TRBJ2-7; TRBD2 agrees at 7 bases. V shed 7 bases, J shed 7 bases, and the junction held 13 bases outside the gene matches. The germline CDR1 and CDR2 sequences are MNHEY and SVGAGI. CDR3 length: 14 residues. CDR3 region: CASNPPGRPGEQYF. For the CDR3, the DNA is TGTGCCAGCAATCCCCCCGGGAGGCCGGGGGAGCAGTACTTC.

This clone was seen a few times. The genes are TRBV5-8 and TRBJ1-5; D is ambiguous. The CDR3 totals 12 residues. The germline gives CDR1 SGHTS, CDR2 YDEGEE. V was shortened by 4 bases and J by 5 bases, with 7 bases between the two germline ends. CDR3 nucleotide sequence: TGTGCCAGCAGCATAAGGGATCAGCCCCAGCATTTT. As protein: CASSIRDQPQHF.

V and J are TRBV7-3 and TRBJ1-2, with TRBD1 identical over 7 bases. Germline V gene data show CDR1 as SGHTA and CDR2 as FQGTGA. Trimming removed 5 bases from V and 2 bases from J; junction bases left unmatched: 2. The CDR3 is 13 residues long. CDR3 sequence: CASSPDRNYGYTF. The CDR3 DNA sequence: TGTGCCAGCAGCCCGGACAGGAACTATGGCTACACCTTC.

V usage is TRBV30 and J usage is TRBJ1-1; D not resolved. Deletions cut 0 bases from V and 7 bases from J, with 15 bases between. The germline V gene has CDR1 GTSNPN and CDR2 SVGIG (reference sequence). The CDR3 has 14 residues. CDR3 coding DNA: TGTGCCTGGAGTGTAAACCAGCGAAGAAGTGAAGCTTTCTTT. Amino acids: CAWSVNQRRSEAFF.

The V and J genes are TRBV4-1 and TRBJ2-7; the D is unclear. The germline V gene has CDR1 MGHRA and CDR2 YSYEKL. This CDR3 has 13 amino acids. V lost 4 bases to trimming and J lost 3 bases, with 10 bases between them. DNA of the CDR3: TGCGCCAGCAGCCCCCGGGCAAGCTACGAGCAGTACTTC. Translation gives CASSPRASYEQYF.

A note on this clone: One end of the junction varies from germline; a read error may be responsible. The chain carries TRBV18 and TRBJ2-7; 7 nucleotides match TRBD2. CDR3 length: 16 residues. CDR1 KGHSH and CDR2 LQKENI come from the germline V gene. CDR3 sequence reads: CASSPRLGLDSYEQYF. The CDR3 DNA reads TGTGCCAGCTCTCCACGTCTTGGACTAGATAGCTACGAGCAGTACTTC.

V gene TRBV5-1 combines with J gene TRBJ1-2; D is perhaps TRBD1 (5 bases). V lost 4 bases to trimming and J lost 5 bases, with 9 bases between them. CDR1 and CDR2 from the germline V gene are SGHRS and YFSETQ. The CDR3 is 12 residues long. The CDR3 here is CASSSRQYGYTF. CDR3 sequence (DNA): TGCGCCAGCAGCAGCCGACAGTATGGCTACACCTTC.

CDR3 amino acids: CASSPSGTLATNEKLFF. As DNA, the CDR3 is TGCGCCAGCAGCCCCTCCGGGACACTTGCAACTAATGAAAAACTGTTTTTT. The rearrangement uses TRBV5-1 and TRBJ1-4; a possible D gene is TRBD1 (6 bases). This CDR3 region has 17 residues. Trimming cost V 4 bases and J 0 bases, with 16 bases left between them. Germline loops: CDR1 SGHRS, CDR2 YFSETQ.

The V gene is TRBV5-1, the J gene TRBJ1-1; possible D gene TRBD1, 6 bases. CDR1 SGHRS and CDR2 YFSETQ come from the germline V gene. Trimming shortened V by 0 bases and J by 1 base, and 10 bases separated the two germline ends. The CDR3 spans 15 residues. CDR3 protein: CASSLVRGANTEAFF. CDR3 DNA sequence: TGCGCCAGCAGCTTGGTAAGGGGGGCGAACACTGAAGCTTTCTTT.

In DNA form, the CDR3 reads TGTGCTAGTGGTTTGGGGGGACTAGCGGGGCCCTACGAGCAGTACTTC. Translated, it gives CASGLGGLAGPYEQYF. The V and J genes are TRBV12-5 and TRBJ2-7; TRBD2 agrees at 13 bases. The CDR3 has 16 amino acids. V lost 1 base to trimming and J lost 2 bases; unmatched junction nucleotides: 2. CDR1 is LGHNT and CDR2 is FRNRAP in the germline V gene.

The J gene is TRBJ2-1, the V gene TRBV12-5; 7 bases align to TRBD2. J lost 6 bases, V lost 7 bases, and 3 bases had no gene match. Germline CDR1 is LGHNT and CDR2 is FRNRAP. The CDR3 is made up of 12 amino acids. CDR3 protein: CASAREGNEQFF. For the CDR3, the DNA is TGTGCTAGTGCCAGGGAGGGCAATGAGCAGTTCTTC. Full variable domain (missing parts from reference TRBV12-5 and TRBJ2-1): DARVTQTPRHKVTEMGQEVTMRCQPILGHNTVFWYRQTMMQGLELLAYFRNRAPLDDSGMPKDRFSAEMPDATLATLKIQPSEPRDSAVYFCASAREGNEQFFGPGTRLTVL.

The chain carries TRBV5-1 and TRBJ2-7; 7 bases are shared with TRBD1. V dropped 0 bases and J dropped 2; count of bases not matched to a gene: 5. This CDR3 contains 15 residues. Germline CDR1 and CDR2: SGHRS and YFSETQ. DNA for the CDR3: TGCGCCAGCAGCTTGGCCTCGGACAGGACCTACGAGCAGTACTTC. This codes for CASSLASDRTYEQYF.

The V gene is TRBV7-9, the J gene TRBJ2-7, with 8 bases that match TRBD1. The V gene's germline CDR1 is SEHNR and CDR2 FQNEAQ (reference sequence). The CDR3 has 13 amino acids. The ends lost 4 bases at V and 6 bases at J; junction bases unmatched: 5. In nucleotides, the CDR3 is TGTGCCAGCAGCTCGCTAACAGGGGGCGAGCAGTACTTC. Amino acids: CASSSLTGGEQYF.

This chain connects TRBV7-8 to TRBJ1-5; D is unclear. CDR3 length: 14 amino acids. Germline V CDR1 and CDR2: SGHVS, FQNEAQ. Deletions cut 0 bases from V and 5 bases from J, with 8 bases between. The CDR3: CASSLAGKYQPQHF. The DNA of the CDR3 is TGTGCCAGCAGCTTAGCGGGCAAATATCAGCCCCAGCATTTT.

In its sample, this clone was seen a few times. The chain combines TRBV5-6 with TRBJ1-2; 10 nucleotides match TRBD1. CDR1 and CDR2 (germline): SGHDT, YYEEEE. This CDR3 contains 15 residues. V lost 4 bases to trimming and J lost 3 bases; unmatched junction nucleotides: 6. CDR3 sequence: CASSRQGAGHYGYTF. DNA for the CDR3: TGTGCCAGCAGCCGACAGGGGGCTGGTCACTATGGCTACACCTTC.

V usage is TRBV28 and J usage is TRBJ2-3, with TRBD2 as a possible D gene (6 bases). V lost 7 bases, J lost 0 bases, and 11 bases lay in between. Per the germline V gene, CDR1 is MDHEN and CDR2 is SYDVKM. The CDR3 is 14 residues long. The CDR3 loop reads CASNRGYSTDTQYF. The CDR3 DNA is TGTGCCAGCAATCGGGGGTATAGCACAGATACGCAGTATTTT.

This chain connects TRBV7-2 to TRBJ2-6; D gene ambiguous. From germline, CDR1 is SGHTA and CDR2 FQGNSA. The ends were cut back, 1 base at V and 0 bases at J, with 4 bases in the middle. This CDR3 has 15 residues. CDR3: CASSLGFSGANVLTF. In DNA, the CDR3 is TGTGCCAGCAGCTTAGGTTTCTCTGGGGCCAACGTCCTGACTTTC.

The CDR3 is CASSLYIKPQHF. DNA for the CDR3: TGTGCCAGCAGCCTATACATCAAGCCCCAGCATTTT. The chain is built from TRBV2 and TRBJ1-5, with D unresolved. Germline CDR1 SNHLY, CDR2 FYNNEI. The CDR3 consists of 12 residues. Trimming shortened V by 6 bases and J by 8 bases, and 11 bases separated the two germline ends.

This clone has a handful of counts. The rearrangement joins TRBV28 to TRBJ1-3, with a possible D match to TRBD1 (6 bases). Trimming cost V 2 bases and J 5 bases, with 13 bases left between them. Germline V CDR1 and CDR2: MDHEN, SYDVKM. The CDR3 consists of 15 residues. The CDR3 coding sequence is TGTGCCAGCAGTTTACAGGAAGGGGGAAGAAACACCATATATTTT. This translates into CASSLQEGGRNTIYF. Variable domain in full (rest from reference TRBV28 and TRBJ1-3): DVKVTQSSRYLVKRTGEKVFLECVQDMDHENMFWYRQDPGLGLRLIYFSYDVKMKEKGDIPEGYSVSREKKERFSLILESASTNQTSMYLCASSLQEGGRNTIYFGEGSWLTVV.

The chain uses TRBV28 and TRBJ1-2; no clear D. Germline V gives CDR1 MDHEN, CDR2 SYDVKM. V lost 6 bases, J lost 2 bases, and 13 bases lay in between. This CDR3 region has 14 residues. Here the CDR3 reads CASRANSGNYGYTF. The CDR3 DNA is TGTGCCAGCAGAGCAAACAGCGGGAACTATGGCTACACCTTC.

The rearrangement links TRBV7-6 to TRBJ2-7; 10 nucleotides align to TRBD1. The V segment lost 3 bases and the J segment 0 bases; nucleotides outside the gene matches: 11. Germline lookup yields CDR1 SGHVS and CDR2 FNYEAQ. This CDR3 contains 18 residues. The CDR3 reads CASSFSFWGDRGSYEQYF. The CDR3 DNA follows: TGTGCCAGCAGCTTCTCGTTTTGGGGGGACAGGGGCTCCTACGAGCAGTACTTC. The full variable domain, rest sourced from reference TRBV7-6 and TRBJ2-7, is GAGVSQSPRYKVTKRGQDVALRCDPISGHVSLYWYRQALGQGPEFLTYFNYEAQQDKSGLPNDRFSAERPEGSISTLTIQRTEQRDSAMYRCASSFSFWGDRGSYEQYFGPGTRLTVT.

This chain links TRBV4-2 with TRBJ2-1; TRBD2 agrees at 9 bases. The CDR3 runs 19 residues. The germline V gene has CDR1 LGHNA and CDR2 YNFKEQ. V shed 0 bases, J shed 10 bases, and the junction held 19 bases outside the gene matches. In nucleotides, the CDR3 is TGTGCCAGCAGCCAAGATGTGTTGGGGGCTAGCGGGAAGGCTGGGGAGCAGTTCTTC. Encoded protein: CASSQDVLGASGKAGEQFF.

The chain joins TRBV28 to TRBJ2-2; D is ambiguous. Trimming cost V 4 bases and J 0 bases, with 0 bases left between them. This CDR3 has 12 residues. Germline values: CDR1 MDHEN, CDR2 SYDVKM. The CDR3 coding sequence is TGTGCCAGCAGTTCGAACACCGGGGAGCTGTTTTTT. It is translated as CASSSNTGELFF.

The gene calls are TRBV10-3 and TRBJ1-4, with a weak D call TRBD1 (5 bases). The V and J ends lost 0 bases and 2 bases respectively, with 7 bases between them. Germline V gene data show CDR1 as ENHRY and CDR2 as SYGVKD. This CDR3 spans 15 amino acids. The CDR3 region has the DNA TGTGCCATCAGTGAGTCGGGGGGGACTAATGAAAAACTGTTTTTT. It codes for CAISESGGTNEKLFF.

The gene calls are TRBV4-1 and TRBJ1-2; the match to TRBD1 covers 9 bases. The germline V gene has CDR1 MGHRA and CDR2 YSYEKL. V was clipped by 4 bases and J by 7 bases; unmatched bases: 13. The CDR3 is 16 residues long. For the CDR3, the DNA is TGCGCCAGCAGCCGACCGGGACAGGGTAGGTTCGGTGGCTACACCTTC. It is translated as CASSRPGQGRFGGYTF.

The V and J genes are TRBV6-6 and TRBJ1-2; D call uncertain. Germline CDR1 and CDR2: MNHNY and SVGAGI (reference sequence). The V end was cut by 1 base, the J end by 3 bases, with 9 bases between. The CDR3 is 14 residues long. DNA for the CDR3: TGTGCCAGCAGTTACTTGTCCAGAGACTATGGCTACACCTTC. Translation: CASSYLSRDYGYTF.